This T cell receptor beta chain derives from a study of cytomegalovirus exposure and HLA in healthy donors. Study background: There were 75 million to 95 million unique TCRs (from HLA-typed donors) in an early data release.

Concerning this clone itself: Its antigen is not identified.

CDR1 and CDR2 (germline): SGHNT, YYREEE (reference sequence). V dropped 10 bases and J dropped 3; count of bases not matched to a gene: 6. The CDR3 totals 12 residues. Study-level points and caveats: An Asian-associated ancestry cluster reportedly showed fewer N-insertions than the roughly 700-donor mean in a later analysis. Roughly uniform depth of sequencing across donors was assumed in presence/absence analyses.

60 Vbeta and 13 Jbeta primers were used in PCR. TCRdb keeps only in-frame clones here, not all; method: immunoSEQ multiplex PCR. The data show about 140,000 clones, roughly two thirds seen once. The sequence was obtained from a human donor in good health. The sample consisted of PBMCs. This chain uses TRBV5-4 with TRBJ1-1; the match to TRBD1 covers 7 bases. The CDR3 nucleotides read TGTGCCGCCAGGGGGGAGTACACTGAAGCTTTCTTT. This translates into CAARGEYTEAFF.